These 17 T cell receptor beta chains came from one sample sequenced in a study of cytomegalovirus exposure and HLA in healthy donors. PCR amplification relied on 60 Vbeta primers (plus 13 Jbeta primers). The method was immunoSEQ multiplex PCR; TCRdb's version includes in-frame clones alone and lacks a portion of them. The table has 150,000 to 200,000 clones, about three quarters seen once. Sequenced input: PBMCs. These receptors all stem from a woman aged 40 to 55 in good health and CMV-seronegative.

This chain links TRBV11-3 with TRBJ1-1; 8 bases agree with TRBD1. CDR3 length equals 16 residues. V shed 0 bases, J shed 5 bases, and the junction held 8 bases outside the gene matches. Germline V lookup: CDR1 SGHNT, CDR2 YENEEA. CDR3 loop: CASSLDGRGLYTEAFF. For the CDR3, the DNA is TGTGCCAGCAGCTTAGACGGCAGGGGGCTGTATACTGAAGCTTTCTTT.

CDR3 amino acids: CSVLGQGAGTEAFF. In DNA form, the CDR3 reads TGCAGCGTCCTGGGACAGGGGGCTGGCACTGAAGCTTTCTTT. The chain joins TRBV29-1 to TRBJ1-1; 12 nucleotides align to TRBD1. With V trimmed by 6 bases and J by 4 bases, 6 bases remained unmatched. This CDR3 spans 14 amino acids. Per germline, CDR1 SQVTM and CDR2 ANQGSEA.

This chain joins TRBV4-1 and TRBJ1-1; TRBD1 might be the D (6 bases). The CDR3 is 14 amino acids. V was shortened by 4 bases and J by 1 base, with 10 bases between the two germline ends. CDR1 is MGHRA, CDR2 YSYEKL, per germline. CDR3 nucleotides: TGCGCCAGCAGCCCGGGACATCCGAACACTGAAGCTTTCTTT. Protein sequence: CASSPGHPNTEAFF.

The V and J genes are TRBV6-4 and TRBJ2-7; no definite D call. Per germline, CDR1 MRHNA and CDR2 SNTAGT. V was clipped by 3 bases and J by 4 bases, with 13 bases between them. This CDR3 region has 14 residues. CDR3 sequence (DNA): TGTGCCAGCAGTGATGCAGGTGCCTTATACGAGCAGTACGTC. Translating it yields CASSDAGALYEQYV.

Written as DNA, the CDR3 is TGTGCCAGCAGTTTCTCCCCGTTCGGGGGGCAAGCGGGAGGACCCAGCTCCTACGAGCAGTACTTC. Its translation: CASSFSPFGGQAGGPSSYEQYF. The chain joins TRBV28 to TRBJ2-7, with 9 bases fitting TRBD2. J lost 0 bases, V lost 3 bases, and 24 bases had no gene match. Germline CDR1 is MDHEN and CDR2 is SYDVKM. This CDR3 is 22 amino acids long.

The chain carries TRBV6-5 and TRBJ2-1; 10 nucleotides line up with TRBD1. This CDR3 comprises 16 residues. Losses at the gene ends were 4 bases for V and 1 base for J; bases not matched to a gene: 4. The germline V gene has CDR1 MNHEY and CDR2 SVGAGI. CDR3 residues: CASSSPGQGSYNEQFF. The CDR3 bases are TGTGCCAGCAGTTCTCCGGGACAGGGGTCCTACAATGAGCAGTTCTTC.

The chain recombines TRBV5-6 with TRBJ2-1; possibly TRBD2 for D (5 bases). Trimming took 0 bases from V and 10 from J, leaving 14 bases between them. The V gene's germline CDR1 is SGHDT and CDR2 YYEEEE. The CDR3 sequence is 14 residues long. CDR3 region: CASSLGYPEREQFF. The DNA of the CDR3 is TGTGCCAGCAGCTTGGGATACCCGGAGCGGGAGCAGTTCTTC.

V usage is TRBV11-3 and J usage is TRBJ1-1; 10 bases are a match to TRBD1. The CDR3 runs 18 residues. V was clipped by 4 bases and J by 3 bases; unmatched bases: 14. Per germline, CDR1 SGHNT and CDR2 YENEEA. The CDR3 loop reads CASSSDRGHIKKDTEAFF. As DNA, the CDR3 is TGTGCCAGCAGCTCCGACAGGGGGCACATTAAAAAGGACACTGAAGCTTTCTTT.

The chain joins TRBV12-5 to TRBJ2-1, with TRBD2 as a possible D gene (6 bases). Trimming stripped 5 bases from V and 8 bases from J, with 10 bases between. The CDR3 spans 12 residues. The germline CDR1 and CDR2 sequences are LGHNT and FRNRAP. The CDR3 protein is CASGLRGYEQFF. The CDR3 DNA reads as TGTGCTAGTGGTCTGCGGGGCTATGAGCAGTTCTTC.

CDR3 nucleotides: TGTGCCACCAGCCAGGGGACAGGTACATCCGCTAACTATGGCTACACCTTC. Its translation: CATSQGTGTSANYGYTF. The chain is built from TRBV15 and TRBJ1-2; 8 bases agree with TRBD1. V dropped 5 bases and J dropped 0; count of bases not matched to a gene: 11. The germline V gene encodes CDR1 LNHNV and CDR2 YYDKDF (reference sequence). This CDR3 region has 17 residues.

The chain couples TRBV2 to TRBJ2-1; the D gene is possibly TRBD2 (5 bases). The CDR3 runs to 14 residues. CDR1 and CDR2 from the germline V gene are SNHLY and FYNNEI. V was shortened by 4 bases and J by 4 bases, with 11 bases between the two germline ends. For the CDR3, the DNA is TGTGCCAGCAGTGTGGGGAGCCCTTACAATGAGCAGTTCTTC. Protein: CASSVGSPYNEQFF.

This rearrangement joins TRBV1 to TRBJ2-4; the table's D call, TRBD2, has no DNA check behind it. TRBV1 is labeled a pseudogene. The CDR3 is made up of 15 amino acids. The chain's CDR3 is CTNRLAGNPKNIQYF. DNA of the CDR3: TGCACCAACCGACTAGCCGGGAATCCCAAAAACATTCAGTACTTC.

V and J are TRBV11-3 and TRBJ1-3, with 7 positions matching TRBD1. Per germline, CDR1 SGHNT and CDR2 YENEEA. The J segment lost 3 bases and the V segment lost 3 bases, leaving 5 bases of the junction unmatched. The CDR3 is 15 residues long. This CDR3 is CASSFRTGFGNTIYF. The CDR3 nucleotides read TGTGCCAGCAGCTTCCGGACAGGTTTTGGAAACACCATATATTTT.

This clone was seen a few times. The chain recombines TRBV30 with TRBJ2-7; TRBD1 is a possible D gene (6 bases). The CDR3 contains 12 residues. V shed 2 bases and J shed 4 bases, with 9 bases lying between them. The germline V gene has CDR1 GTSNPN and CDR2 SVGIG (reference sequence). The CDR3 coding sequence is TGTGCCTGGAGTTCCCAGGGGTACGAGCAGTACGTC. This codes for CAWSSQGYEQYV.

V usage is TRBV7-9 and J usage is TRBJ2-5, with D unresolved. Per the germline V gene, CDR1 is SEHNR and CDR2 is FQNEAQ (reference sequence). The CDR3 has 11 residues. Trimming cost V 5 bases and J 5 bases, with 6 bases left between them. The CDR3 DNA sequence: TGTGCCAGCAGCCCCGGGGAGACCCAGTACTTC. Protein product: CASSPGETQYF.

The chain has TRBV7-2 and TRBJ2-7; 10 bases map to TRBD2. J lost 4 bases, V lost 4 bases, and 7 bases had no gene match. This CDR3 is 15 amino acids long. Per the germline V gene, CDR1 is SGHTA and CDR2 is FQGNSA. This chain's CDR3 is CASSSAGTSAYEQYV. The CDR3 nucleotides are TGTGCCAGCAGCTCAGCCGGGACTAGCGCTTACGAGCAGTACGTC.

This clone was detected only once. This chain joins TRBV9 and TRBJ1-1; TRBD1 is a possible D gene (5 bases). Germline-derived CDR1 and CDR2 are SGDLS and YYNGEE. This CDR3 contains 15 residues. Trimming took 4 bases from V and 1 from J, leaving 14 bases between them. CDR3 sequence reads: CASSIIPTGNTEAFF. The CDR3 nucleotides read TGTGCCAGCAGCATCATTCCTACAGGGAACACTGAAGCTTTCTTT.